This T cell receptor (beta chain) was sequenced during a study of T cell clusters in autoimmune cytopenias. Each sample's input was 250 ng genomic DNA, some 40,000 genome equivalents. The CDR3 runs 13 residues. Multiplex touch-down PCR amplified TRB using TRB-A and TRB-B pools in one tube. With the multiplex PCR reads reprocessed, TCRdb shows one record per CDR3 protein and no DNA. The listing records around 7,900 distinct CDR3 sequences. The sample comprised peripheral blood. The TCR was taken from a human donor with an autoimmune cytopenia or autoimmune hepatitis (not recorded which). The chain is built from TRBV12-3 or TRBV12-4 and TRBJ1-1. The CDR3 loop reads CASTKGRNTEAFF.